This T cell receptor (beta chain) was recovered during a study of tumor-infiltrating lymphocytes in oesophageal squamous cell carcinoma. On this clonotype: At one end, the junction sequence differs from germline, possibly due to a read error.

TCRdb independently ran MiXCR on the PCR reads; one entry per CDR3 protein. Of about 23,000 distinct CDR3 sequences listed, 35% to 45% were seen once; the top ten hold around 23%. This CDR3 has 14 amino acids. Germline lookup yields CDR1 MNHGY and CDR2 SAAAGT. Material for sequencing was esophageal tumor tissue. The TCR sequence derives from a male donor with esophageal squamous cell carcinoma. This chain connects TRBV6-8 to TRBJ2-3, with no clear D. In DNA, the CDR3 is TGTGCCAGCAGCCTAAGGAGCTGGAACACTGAAGATTTCTTT. Translated, it gives CASSLRSWNTEDFF.